Listed below are T cell receptor beta chains from one sample, sequenced in a study of breast tumors, draining lymph nodes, adjacent tissues. One entry per CDR3 protein results from TCRdb running MiXCR on the multiplex PCR reads. The sample shows about 230,000 distinct CDR3 sequences, 32% of them seen only once. The sequenced sample consisted of axillary lymph node tissue. The receptors shown here come from a female donor with breast cancer. Some clones in this sample may be carry-over from other donors' samples. Both conserved end residues are part of each CDR3. A D gene is named only where the DNA matches it firmly. Clone size, where shown, is once, few, many, or a class for clones that have expanded.

size	D	V	J	CDR3	DNA
many	.	TRBV19	TRBJ2-7	CASSRQDSSYEQYF	TGTGCCAGTAGCAGGCAGGATTCTTCCTACGAGCAGTACTTC
many	.	TRBV11-2	TRBJ2-4	CASSLEGIQYF	TGTGCCAGCAGCTTAGAGGGCATTCAGTACTTC
many	.	TRBV20-1	TRBJ2-6	CSARDREAGANVLTF	TGCAGTGCTAGAGATCGAGAAGCTGGGGCCAACGTCCTGACTTTC
many	TRBD2	TRBV5-4	TRBJ2-1	CASSFPGLAGGRQRHEQFF	TGTGCCAGCAGTTTCCCGGGGCTAGCGGGAGGGAGACAGCGGCATGAGCAGTTCTTC
few	TRBD1	TRBV10-1	TRBJ1-5	CASRRPWGQRPQHF	TGCGCCAGCAGACGACCCTGGGGACAGCGGCCCCAGCATTTT
.	.	TRBV12-3/TRBV12-4	TRBJ1-5	CASSLGPGRVVGQPQHF	TGTGCCAGCAGCTTAGGGCCCGGCAGGGTAGTTGGTCAGCCCCAGCATTTT
.	TRBD1	TRBV6-5	TRBJ2-5	CASSHLEGAEETQYF	TGTGCCAGCAGTCACCTTGAGGGGGCTGAAGAGACCCAGTACTTC
.	.	TRBV6-5	TRBJ1-1	CASTQGNEAFF	TGTGCCAGCACTCAGGGGAATGAAGCTTTCTTT
many	.	TRBV19	TRBJ2-1	CASTSGEDYNEQFF	TGTGCCAGTACTTCAGGGGAGGATTACAATGAGCAGTTCTTC
many	.	TRBV20-1	TRBJ1-5	CSARQGFNQPQHF	TGCAGTGCTAGACAGGGTTTTAATCAGCCCCAGCATTTT
many	.	TRBV6-4	TRBJ1-2	CASSHSADGRYGYTF	TGTGCCAGCAGTCACTCGGCTGACGGACGCTATGGCTACACCTTC
many	.	TRBV6-2/TRBV6-3	TRBJ2-5	CASTEGPGYEVTQYF	TGTGCGAGCACCGAAGGCCCTGGGTATGAGGTGACCCAGTACTTC
.	.	TRBV15	TRBJ1-2	CATSRGSGLYGYTF	TGTGCCACCAGCAGAGGTTCAGGCCTCTATGGCTACACCTTC
many	TRBD2	TRBV7-6	TRBJ2-7	CASSLGGLAGKGYEQYF	TGTGCCAGCAGCTTAGGGGGACTAGCGGGAAAGGGGTACGAGCAGTACTTC
.	TRBD2	TRBV24-1	TRBJ2-1	CATSGGAGGPGEQFF	TGTGCCACCAGTGGGGGAGCGGGAGGCCCTGGTGAGCAGTTCTTC